This is a list of T cell receptor beta chains from one sample in a study of blood T cell repertoires in COVID-19. Clones were read by immunoSEQ multiplex PCR, and TCRdb kept only the in-frame ones, dropping some. The sample gives about 270,000 clones, approximately 89% of which show up once; roughly 1.6% is in the top ten. Sequenced material: peripheral blood. The receptors come from a woman aged 60-75 years who had recovered from COVID-19. The CDR3 runs from the conserved cysteine through the conserved F or W. D genes are given only for firm matches. Size is omitted from some rows. Given values are once, few, many or a class for expanded clones.

d_gene | j_gene | abundance | v_gene | len | CDR3aa | CDR3nt
TRBD1 | TRBJ2-1 | NA | TRBV5-5 | 16 | CASSRTIGTDYNEQFF | TGTGCCAGCAGCAGGACGATCGGGACAGACTACAATGAGCAGTTCTTC
NA | TRBJ1-5 | NA | TRBV2 | 13 | CASGTFSNQPQHF | TGTGCCAGTGGGACATTTAGCAATCAGCCCCAGCATTTT
NA | TRBJ1-2 | few | TRBV5-4 | 16 | CASSLDPGEPFYGYTF | TGTGCCAGCAGCTTGGACCCGGGGGAACCGTTCTATGGCTACACCTTC
NA | TRBJ2-7 | NA | TRBV10-3 | 17 | CAISEVPNSFNTYEQYF | TGTGCCATCAGTGAGGTCCCAAACAGTTTCAATACCTACGAGCAGTACTTC
TRBD2 | TRBJ2-3 | NA | TRBV28 | 14 | CASNSGGSPDTQYF | TGTGCCAGCAACAGCGGGGGTTCCCCAGATACGCAGTATTTT
TRBD2 | TRBJ2-3 | NA | TRBV10-3 | 16 | CAISEAGRASTDTQYF | TGTGCCATCAGTGAAGCGGGACGTGCTAGCACAGATACGCAGTATTTT
NA | TRBJ2-2 | NA | TRBV7-2 | 15 | CASSPGRGYAGELFF | TGTGCCAGCAGCCCGGGGAGGGGGTATGCCGGGGAGCTGTTTTTT
NA | TRBJ2-1 | NA | TRBV28 | 14 | CASQGGGWANEQFF | TGTGCCTCCCAAGGGGGAGGGTGGGCGAATGAGCAGTTCTTC
NA | TRBJ2-3 | NA | TRBV3-1/TRBV3-2 | 12 | CATRGSPDTQYF | TGTGCCACCCGAGGATCTCCCGATACGCAGTATTTT
NA | TRBJ1-1 | NA | TRBV11-2 | 13 | CASSYIMGLEAFF | TGTGCCAGCAGTTACATTATGGGGCTTGAAGCTTTCTTT
TRBD1 | TRBJ1-2 | NA | TRBV3-1/TRBV3-2 | 16 | CASSQDLAGGNYGYTF | TGTGCCAGCAGCCAAGATCTTGCAGGGGGTAACTATGGCTACACCTTC
NA | TRBJ1-3 | NA | TRBV6-1 | 16 | CASSERGGASGNTIYF | TGTGCCAGCAGTGAACGGGGGGGGGCATCTGGAAACACCATATATTTT
TRBD2 | TRBJ2-5 | NA | TRBV27 | 14 | CASSFIGRVETQYF | TGTGCCAGCAGTTTTATTGGGAGGGTCGAGACCCAGTACTTC
NA | TRBJ2-3 | NA | TRBV7-3 | 17 | CASSLGHQRAGTDTQYF | TGTGCCAGCAGCTTAGGGCACCAGCGGGCCGGCACAGATACGCAGTATTTT
NA | TRBJ2-1 | NA | TRBV19 | 12 | CASSIDNYEQFF | TGTGCCAGTAGTATAGATAACTATGAGCAGTTCTTC
NA | TRBJ1-5 | once | TRBV4-3 | 12 | CASSQVGGIQHF | TGCGCCAGCAGCCAAGTCGGAGGGATACAGCATTTT
NA | TRBJ2-3 | NA | TRBV3-1/TRBV3-2 | 16 | CASSQTIGGATDTQYF | TGTGCCAGCAGCCAAACCATCGGGGGTGCCACAGATACGCAGTATTTT
NA | TRBJ1-2 | once | TRBV21-1 | 13 | CASRGRRIYGYTF | TGTGCCAGCAGGGGGCGTCGGATCTATGGCTACACCTTC
TRBD1 | TRBJ2-1 | few | TRBV7-9 | 13 | CASSGTGQSEQFF | TGTGCCAGCAGCGGGACAGGGCAAAGTGAGCAGTTCTTC
TRBD1 | TRBJ1-2 | NA | TRBV3-1/TRBV3-2 | 15 | CASSYGQGANYGYTF | TGTGCCAGCAGCTATGGACAGGGGGCGAACTATGGCTACACCTTC
TRBD1 | TRBJ1-1 | NA | TRBV6-2/TRBV6-3 | 21 | CASSYGVGQGAHSMGQTEAFF | TGTGCCAGCAGTTACGGGGTAGGACAGGGCGCTCACTCCATGGGTCAGACTGAAGCTTTCTTT
TRBD1 | TRBJ1-1 | once | TRBV18 | 14 | CASSPGTGDTEAFF | TGTGCCAGCTCGCCCGGGACAGGGGACACTGAAGCTTTCTTT
NA | TRBJ1-2 | NA | TRBV6-5 | 12 | CASMPYRDGYTF | TGTGCCAGCATGCCTTACAGGGATGGCTACACCTTC
NA | TRBJ1-2 | NA | TRBV5-4 | 13 | CASSLSPENGYTF | TGTGCCAGCAGCTTGAGCCCGGAGAATGGCTACACCTTC
NA | TRBJ2-1 | once | TRBV3-1/TRBV3-2 | 13 | CASSHGSGMEQFF | TGTGCCAGCAGCCATGGGAGTGGGATGGAGCAGTTCTTC
TRBD1 | TRBJ1-2 | NA | TRBV3-1/TRBV3-2 | 14 | CASSLLGTGRGYTF | TGTGCCAGCAGCCTTTTAGGGACAGGGCGTGGCTACACCTTC
NA | TRBJ2-2 | NA | TRBV18 | 14 | CASSTQGDTGELFF | TGTGCCAGCTCAACCCAAGGGGACACCGGGGAGCTGTTTTTT
NA | TRBJ2-3 | NA | TRBV6-4 | 15 | CASSEHQRSADTQYF | TGTGCCAGCAGTGAGCATCAGCGGTCCGCAGATACGCAGTATTTT
NA | TRBJ1-1 | NA | TRBV3-1/TRBV3-2 | 12 | CASSQRGTEAFF | TGTGCCAGCAGCCAGAGGGGGACTGAAGCTTTCTTT
TRBD2 | TRBJ2-3 | NA | TRBV11-1 | 15 | CASSLRAGGPDTQYF | TGTGCCAGCAGCCTCCGAGCGGGGGGGCCAGATACGCAGTATTTT
TRBD2 | TRBJ2-1 | NA | TRBV28 | 14 | CASRRGGGYNEQFF | TGTGCCAGCAGGAGGGGCGGGGGCTACAATGAGCAGTTCTTC
NA | TRBJ2-2 | NA | TRBV7-3 | 16 | CASSTRRITNTGELFF | TGTGCCAGCAGTACCCGGCGGATTACGAACACCGGGGAGCTGTTTTTT
TRBD1 | TRBJ2-7 | many | TRBV29-1 | 11 | CSGGTGYEQYF | TGCAGCGGGGGGACAGGCTACGAGCAGTACTTC
NA | TRBJ1-1 | NA | TRBV28 | 14 | CASPRGGELTEAFF | TGTGCCAGCCCTAGGGGAGGGGAGTTAACTGAAGCTTTCTTT
NA | TRBJ1-2 | NA | TRBV9 | 12 | CASSVGVSGYTF | TGTGCCAGCAGCGTCGGGGTCTCTGGCTACACCTTC
TRBD1 | TRBJ2-7 | NA | TRBV6-6 | 15 | CASRYQGGKIDEQYF | TGTGCCAGCAGATATCAAGGGGGCAAGATCGACGAGCAGTACTTC
NA | TRBJ1-4 | NA | TRBV9 | 15 | CASSPAPGTQMGLFF | TGTGCCAGCAGCCCAGCTCCAGGGACACAGATGGGACTGTTTTTT
TRBD1 | TRBJ2-1 | NA | TRBV18 | 15 | CASSPPAGGYNEQFF | TGTGCCAGCTCACCACCGGCAGGGGGTTACAATGAGCAGTTCTTC
NA | TRBJ2-2 | NA | TRBV19 | 14 | CASILTLGPGELFF | TGTGCCAGTATTCTAACCCTTGGGCCGGGGGAGCTGTTTTTT
NA | TRBJ1-2 | once | TRBV28 | 14 | CASSFPDGFRGYTF | TGTGCCAGCAGTTTCCCCGACGGGTTTAGGGGCTACACCTTC
NA | TRBJ2-1 | NA | TRBV7-9 | 16 | CASSSLGTGLFNEQFF | TGTGCCAGCAGCTCACTAGGTACAGGGTTGTTTAATGAGCAGTTCTTC
NA | TRBJ1-2 | NA | TRBV2 | 12 | CASREGSYGYTF | TGTGCCAGCAGGGAGGGGTCATATGGCTACACCTTC
TRBD2 | TRBJ2-3 | NA | TRBV7-2 | 17 | CASRSAGGPPSTDTQYF | TGTGCCAGCAGGTCAGCGGGGGGCCCGCCGAGCACAGATACGCAGTATTTT
NA | TRBJ2-7 | NA | TRBV28 | 15 | CASSFSGSSSYEQYF | TGTGCCAGCAGTTTCTCAGGGTCAAGCTCCTACGAGCAGTACTTC
NA | TRBJ1-3 | NA | TRBV5-1 | 16 | CASSFTIQDSGNTIYF | TGCGCCAGCAGCTTTACGATACAGGACTCTGGAAACACCATATATTTT
TRBD1 | TRBJ1-2 | NA | TRBV19 | 14 | CASRATGTDYGYTF | TGTGCCAGTAGGGCGACCGGGACAGACTATGGCTACACCTTC
TRBD1 | TRBJ1-2 | NA | TRBV7-9 | 14 | CASSLGDRVYGYTF | TGTGCCAGCAGCTTGGGGGACAGGGTCTATGGCTACACCTTC
NA | TRBJ1-4 | NA | TRBV5-8 | 14 | CASTRGQAWEKLFF | TGTGCCAGCACCCGCGGGCAGGCTTGGGAAAAACTGTTTTTT
NA | TRBJ2-5 | many | TRBV6-5 | 12 | CASNRPQETQYF | TGTGCCAGCAACAGACCCCAAGAGACCCAGTACTTC
NA | TRBJ1-6 | once | TRBV4-2 | 15 | CASSQGEWSNSPLHF | TGTGCCAGCAGCCAAGGAGAATGGTCAAATTCACCCCTCCACTTT
TRBD1 | TRBJ1-1 | NA | TRBV18 | 18 | CASSPNMQGESANTEAFF | TGTGCCAGCTCACCAAATATGCAGGGGGAATCCGCGAACACTGAAGCTTTCTTT